The entry that follows covers one T cell receptor beta chain sequence. The target antigen is unknown. Per germline, CDR1 LGHNT and CDR2 FRNRAP. V was clipped by 1 base and J by 2 bases, with 6 bases between them. The length of the CDR3 is 14 residues. The record originates from a study of T cells in localized non-small cell lung cancer. Generated by immunoSEQ multiplex PCR, the TCRdb table keeps only in-frame clones and is missing some. This table holds roughly 70,000 clones, less than 90% found once. Whole-study results and caveats: Adjacent uninvolved lung had the highest clonality, suggesting focused antigen responses. One tumor region alone was sequenced, and heterogeneity therefore remains possible. Longer overall survival was linked to higher blood T cell density. There were a median roughly 60 of the top 100 tumor clones appearing in adjacent lung.

The source of this sequence is a male donor aged 60 or over with stage III squamous cell lung carcinoma. The specimen was peripheral blood, collected before any cancer treatment. The chain couples TRBV12-5 to TRBJ1-5, with a possible D match to TRBD1 (6 bases). The CDR3 loop is CASGLAGGNQPQHF. CDR3 bases: TGTGCTAGTGGTTTGGCAGGGGGCAATCAGCCCCAGCATTTT.